This T cell receptor beta chain emerged from a study of shared T cell receptors in the human thymus. Data came from immunoSEQ multiplex PCR; TCRdb stores just in-frame clones and leaves some out. The sample has around 340,000 clones; just under 95% are singletons. The sequence was obtained from a human donor. Sequenced material: thymocytes.

As DNA, the CDR3 is TGTGCCAGCAGCTTATGTCGAGACAGGGCTTGCAATGAGCAGTTCTTC. Protein product: CASSLCRDRACNEQFF. The rearrangement links TRBV7-2 to TRBJ2-1; TRBD1 matches 7 bases. V shed 2 bases and J 6 bases; nucleotides not matched to a gene: 10. Germline assignment: CDR1 SGHTA and CDR2 FQGNSA. CDR3 length: 16 amino acids.